This TCR beta chain was obtained from a study of cytomegalovirus exposure and HLA in healthy donors. Study at large: The study's early data release held about 80 million unique TCRs from HLA-typed donors.

V dropped 4 bases and J dropped 4 bases, with 20 bases sitting between them. This CDR3 comprises 16 residues. Germline lookup yields CDR1 SGHRS and CDR2 YFSETQ. 13 Jbeta primers and 60 Vbeta primers were used for the PCR. Original processing notes: Per a later analysis, the number of unique TCR beta chains was approximately 80 million, of which around 9.9 million were shared. The method was immunoSEQ multiplex PCR; TCRdb's version includes in-frame clones alone and lacks a portion of them. The DNA was the basis for D and trimming; V, J and clone size are from that table. The sample includes about 170,000 clones, 70% to 80% of them seen just once. Donors had nominal health at sampling but likely had unrecorded immune exposures.

Sequenced sample: PBMCs. This TCR was sampled from a woman aged 45-65 years in good health and CMV-seronegative. The chain uses TRBV5-1 and TRBJ2-5; D is undetermined. The CDR3 DNA follows: TGCGCCAGCAGCCAAGGCGTCGGCGGTATCCCAGAGACCCAGTACTTC. Amino acids: CASSQGVGGIPETQYF.